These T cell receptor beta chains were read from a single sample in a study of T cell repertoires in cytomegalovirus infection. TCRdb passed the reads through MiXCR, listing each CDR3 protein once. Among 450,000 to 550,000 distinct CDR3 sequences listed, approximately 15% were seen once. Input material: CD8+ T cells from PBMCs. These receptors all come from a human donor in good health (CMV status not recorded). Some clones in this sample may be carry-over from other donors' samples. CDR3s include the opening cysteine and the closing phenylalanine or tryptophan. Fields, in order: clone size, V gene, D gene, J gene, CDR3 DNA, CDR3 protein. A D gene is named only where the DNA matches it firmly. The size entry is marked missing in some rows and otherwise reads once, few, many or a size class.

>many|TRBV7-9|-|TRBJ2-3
TGTGCCAGCAGCTTAGCCGGTAATACGCAGTATTTT
CASSLAGNTQYF
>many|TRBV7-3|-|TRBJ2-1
TGTGCCAGCAGCCCCTCGGGGGGCCACAATGAGCAGTTCTTC
CASSPSGGHNEQFF
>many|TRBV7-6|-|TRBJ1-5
TGTGCCAGCAGCTCCGGGGGGGGGGGGCCCAATCAGCCCCAGCATTTT
CASSSGGGGPNQPQHF
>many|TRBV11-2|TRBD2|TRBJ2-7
TGTGCCAGCAGCTCACGGGGGGGCTACGAGCAGTACTTC
CASSSRGGYEQYF
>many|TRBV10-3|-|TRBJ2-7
TGTGCCATCAGTGAGCCTAGCCCCCCCTACGAGCAGTACTTC
CAISEPSPPYEQYF
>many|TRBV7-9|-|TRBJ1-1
TGTGCCAGCAGCTACCGACAGGAACAGAAGGCTTTCTTT
CASSYRQEQKAFF
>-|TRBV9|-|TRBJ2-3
TGTGCCAGCAGCGTAATGGGGCGGAAAACAGATACGCAGTATTTT
CASSVMGRKTDTQYF
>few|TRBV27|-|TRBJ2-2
TGTGCCAGCACCCACTTGGGAGCAGGGGGACTGTCCGGGGAGCTGTTTTTT
CASTHLGAGGLSGELFF
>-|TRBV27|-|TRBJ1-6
TGTGCCAGCAGGCCCACAGGTCGCAATTCACCCCTCCACTTT
CASRPTGRNSPLHF
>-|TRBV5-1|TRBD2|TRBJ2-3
TGCGCCAGCAGGGGTCTAGCGGGAGGGCCCCAGCGCACAGATACGCAGTATTTT
CASRGLAGGPQRTDTQYF
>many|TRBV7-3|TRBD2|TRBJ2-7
TGTGCCAGCAGCCCGGGCGGGGGTAAAAACGAGCAGTACTTC
CASSPGGGKNEQYF
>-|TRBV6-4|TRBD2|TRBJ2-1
TGTGCCAGCAGTGACTCGATAGGGACTAGGCACTATGAGCAGTTCTTC
CASSDSIGTRHYEQFF
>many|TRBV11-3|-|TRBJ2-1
TGTGCCAGCAGCCCAGGTGGGCAGGGCTCCTACAATGAGCAGTTCTTC
CASSPGGQGSYNEQFF
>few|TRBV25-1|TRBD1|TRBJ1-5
TGTGCCAGCAGTTCCCGACTGACAGGGGAAGTTCAGCCCCAGCATTTT
CASSSRLTGEVQPQHF
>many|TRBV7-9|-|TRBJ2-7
TGTGCCAGCAGCTTATCAGGGGAAACCTACGAGCAGTACTTC
CASSLSGETYEQYF
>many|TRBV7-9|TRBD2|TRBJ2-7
TGTGCCAGCAGCTCATCTAGCGGGTCCCCGGGCGAGCAGTACTTC
CASSSSSGSPGEQYF
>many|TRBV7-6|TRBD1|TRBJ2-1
TGTGCCAGCAGCAACCCGGGACAGAGCTCCTACAATGAGCAGTTCTTC
CASSNPGQSSYNEQFF
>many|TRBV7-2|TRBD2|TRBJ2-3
TGTGCCAGCAGCTTCGGCAGCGGGAGTATAACAGATACGCAGTATTTT
CASSFGSGSITDTQYF
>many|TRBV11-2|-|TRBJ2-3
TGTGCCAGCAGCTTAGATCCAGATGAGATGGTCGCTAGCACAGATACGCAGTATTTT
CASSLDPDEMVASTDTQYF
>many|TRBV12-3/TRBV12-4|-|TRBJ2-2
TGTGCCAGCAGGCCCAGTTCTCGATTTAAGAACACCGGGGAGCTGTTTTTT
CASRPSSRFKNTGELFF
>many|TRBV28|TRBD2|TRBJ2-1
TGTGCCAGCAGTTCGCGACTAGCGCTACACAATGAGCAGTTCTTC
CASSSRLALHNEQFF
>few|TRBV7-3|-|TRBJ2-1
TGTGCCAGCAGCTTAATCCCGGGTCGTGAGCAGTTCTTC
CASSLIPGREQFF
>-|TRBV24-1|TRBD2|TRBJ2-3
TGTGCCACCAGTGACCCCGGGACTAGCGGGAGGGGGGGCACAGATACGCAGTATTTT
CATSDPGTSGRGGTDTQYF
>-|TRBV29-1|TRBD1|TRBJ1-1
TGCAGCGTCCCAGGGGGGTATTATGTCACTGAAGCTTTCTTT
CSVPGGYYVTEAFF
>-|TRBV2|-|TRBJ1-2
TGTGCCAGCAGGGACACTCCGTTGGGGGACTATGGCTACACCTTC
CASRDTPLGDYGYTF
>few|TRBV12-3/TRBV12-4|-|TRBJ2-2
TGTGCCAGCCCGATCGCGGGGACCGGGGAGCTGTTTTTT
CASPIAGTGELFF
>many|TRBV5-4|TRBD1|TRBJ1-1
TGTGCCAGCAGCTTAGGACAGGGAAGACCCGGAGAGACTGAAGCTTTCTTT
CASSLGQGRPGETEAFF
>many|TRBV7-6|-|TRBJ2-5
TGTGCCAGCAGCCACCGACACGAAGAGACCCAGTACTTC
CASSHRHEETQYF
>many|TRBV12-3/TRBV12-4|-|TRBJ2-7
TGTGCCAGCAGACAAAAGCAGGGGTTCGGCTACGAGCAGTACTTC
CASRQKQGFGYEQYF